Listed below are T cell receptor beta chains from one sample, sequenced in a study of OX40 agonist ivuxolimab in advanced cancers. TCRdb's copy holds only in-frame clones and misses some; the assay was immunoSEQ multiplex PCR. The sample shows fewer than 40,000 clones, about 90% of them seen only once. Here the sequenced sample was CD4+ or CD8+ T cells sorted from blood, taken in a trial of the OX40 agonist ivuxolimab. The receptors derive from an adult with an advanced solid tumor such as melanoma, head and neck, liver or kidney cancer. CDR3s include the opening cysteine and the closing phenylalanine or tryptophan. D genes are given only for firm matches. The size of a clone is reported for some rows only, either as once, few or many, or as a class for expanded clones.

d_call: -
j_call: TRBJ1-6
v_call: TRBV4-1
clone_size: -
cdr3_aa: CASSQGSTENSPLHF
cdr3_nt: TGCGCCAGCAGCCAAGGGTCCACCGAAAATTCACCCCTCCACTTT

d_call: TRBD1
j_call: TRBJ2-5
v_call: TRBV7-9
clone_size: -
cdr3_aa: CASRPDRVEETQYF
cdr3_nt: TGTGCCAGCAGACCAGACAGGGTCGAAGAGACCCAGTACTTC

d_call: TRBD1
j_call: TRBJ2-5
v_call: TRBV13
clone_size: once
cdr3_aa: CASSPTGEYQETQYF
cdr3_nt: TGTGCCAGCAGCCCGACAGGGGAGTACCAAGAGACCCAGTACTTC

d_call: -
j_call: TRBJ2-5
v_call: TRBV7-9
clone_size: once
cdr3_aa: CASSLVKGLSETQYF
cdr3_nt: TGTGCCAGCAGCTTAGTAAAGGGTTTATCGGAGACCCAGTACTTC

d_call: TRBD2
j_call: TRBJ2-3
v_call: TRBV15
clone_size: -
cdr3_aa: CATSISGGRTDTQYF
cdr3_nt: TGTGCCACCAGCATTAGCGGGGGCCGCACAGATACGCAGTATTTT

d_call: -
j_call: TRBJ2-7
v_call: TRBV5-6
clone_size: -
cdr3_aa: CASSSWADPYEQYF
cdr3_nt: TGTGCCAGCAGTTCCTGGGCGGACCCCTACGAGCAGTACTTC

d_call: -
j_call: TRBJ1-1
v_call: TRBV6-5
clone_size: -
cdr3_aa: CASWFNEAFF
cdr3_nt: TGTGCCAGCTGGTTCAATGAAGCTTTCTTT

d_call: -
j_call: TRBJ2-3
v_call: TRBV5-4
clone_size: -
cdr3_aa: CASSLSAGVADTQYF
cdr3_nt: TGTGCCAGCAGCTTGAGTGCAGGGGTGGCAGATACGCAGTATTTT

d_call: -
j_call: TRBJ2-2
v_call: TRBV6-5
clone_size: -
cdr3_aa: CASGVENTGELFF
cdr3_nt: TGTGCCAGTGGGGTCGAGAACACCGGGGAGCTGTTTTTT

d_call: TRBD2
j_call: TRBJ2-1
v_call: TRBV6-1
clone_size: -
cdr3_aa: CASSQSGGDYNEQFF
cdr3_nt: TGTGCCAGCAGTCAAAGCGGGGGGGATTACAATGAGCAGTTCTTC

d_call: -
j_call: TRBJ1-6
v_call: TRBV18
clone_size: -
cdr3_aa: CASSPRVDSFYNSPLHF
cdr3_nt: TGTGCCAGCTCACCACGGGTCGACAGCTTCTATAATTCACCCCTCCACTTT

d_call: -
j_call: TRBJ2-3
v_call: TRBV7-9
clone_size: -
cdr3_aa: CASSLAEGRVYF
cdr3_nt: TGTGCCAGCAGCTTAGCTGAGGGGAGAGTGTATTTT

d_call: TRBD1
j_call: TRBJ1-4
v_call: TRBV27
clone_size: -
cdr3_aa: CASSLLTGPNEKLFF
cdr3_nt: TGTGCCAGCAGTTTACTGACAGGGCCTAATGAAAAACTGTTTTTT

d_call: -
j_call: TRBJ2-5
v_call: TRBV27
clone_size: -
cdr3_aa: CASSLYEARETQYF
cdr3_nt: TGTGCCAGCAGTTTATATGAGGCGCGGGAGACCCAGTACTTC

d_call: -
j_call: TRBJ2-1
v_call: TRBV5-1
clone_size: once
cdr3_aa: CASSLGESSYNEQFF
cdr3_nt: TGCGCCAGCAGCTTGGGGGAGTCCTCCTACAATGAGCAGTTCTTC

d_call: TRBD1
j_call: TRBJ1-1
v_call: TRBV19
clone_size: -
cdr3_aa: CASSPGGAYTEAFF
cdr3_nt: TGTGCCAGTAGCCCAGGGGGCGCTTACACTGAAGCTTTCTTT

d_call: -
j_call: TRBJ2-3
v_call: TRBV9
clone_size: -
cdr3_aa: CASSVDKGDTQYF
cdr3_nt: TGTGCCAGCAGCGTAGACAAGGGGGATACGCAGTATTTT

d_call: -
j_call: TRBJ1-5
v_call: TRBV5-5
clone_size: once
cdr3_aa: CASGGLLDSNQPQHF
cdr3_nt: TGTGCCAGCGGTGGACTACTCGATAGCAATCAGCCCCAGCATTTT

d_call: TRBD1
j_call: TRBJ1-2
v_call: TRBV29-1
clone_size: -
cdr3_aa: CSVEMTGGWYGYTF
cdr3_nt: TGCAGCGTTGAAATGACAGGGGGTTGGTATGGCTACACCTTC

d_call: -
j_call: TRBJ1-1
v_call: TRBV5-1
clone_size: once
cdr3_aa: CASMVGLGTEAFF
cdr3_nt: TGCGCCAGCATGGTAGGGTTAGGCACTGAAGCTTTCTTT

d_call: -
j_call: TRBJ1-2
v_call: TRBV4-1
clone_size: -
cdr3_aa: CASSQERGRNGYTF
cdr3_nt: TGCGCCAGCAGCCAAGAGCGGGGAAGGAATGGCTACACCTTC

d_call: TRBD1
j_call: TRBJ1-2
v_call: TRBV5-1
clone_size: few
cdr3_aa: CASSLLPGQGNYGYTF
cdr3_nt: TGCGCCAGCAGCTTGTTACCGGGACAGGGGAACTATGGCTACACCTTC

d_call: -
j_call: TRBJ2-7
v_call: TRBV13
clone_size: -
cdr3_aa: CASTGVGRPYEQYF
cdr3_nt: TGTGCCAGCACCGGGGTGGGCAGACCTTACGAGCAGTACTTC

d_call: TRBD1
j_call: TRBJ1-1
v_call: TRBV5-1
clone_size: -
cdr3_aa: CASSSLTGVNTEAFF
cdr3_nt: TGCGCCAGCAGCTCATTGACAGGGGTGAACACTGAAGCTTTCTTT

d_call: TRBD2
j_call: TRBJ2-3
v_call: TRBV18
clone_size: -
cdr3_aa: CASSPPGLAGGRKDTQYF
cdr3_nt: TGTGCCAGCTCACCACCGGGACTAGCGGGGGGCCGAAAAGATACGCAGTATTTT

d_call: -
j_call: TRBJ1-5
v_call: TRBV27
clone_size: once
cdr3_aa: CASSVSNQPQHF
cdr3_nt: TGTGCCAGCAGTGTATCTAACCAGCCCCAGCATTTT

d_call: -
j_call: TRBJ1-2
v_call: TRBV4-1
clone_size: -
cdr3_aa: CASSQDLQGYGYTF
cdr3_nt: TGCGCCAGCAGCCAAGATCTACAGGGCTATGGCTACACCTTC